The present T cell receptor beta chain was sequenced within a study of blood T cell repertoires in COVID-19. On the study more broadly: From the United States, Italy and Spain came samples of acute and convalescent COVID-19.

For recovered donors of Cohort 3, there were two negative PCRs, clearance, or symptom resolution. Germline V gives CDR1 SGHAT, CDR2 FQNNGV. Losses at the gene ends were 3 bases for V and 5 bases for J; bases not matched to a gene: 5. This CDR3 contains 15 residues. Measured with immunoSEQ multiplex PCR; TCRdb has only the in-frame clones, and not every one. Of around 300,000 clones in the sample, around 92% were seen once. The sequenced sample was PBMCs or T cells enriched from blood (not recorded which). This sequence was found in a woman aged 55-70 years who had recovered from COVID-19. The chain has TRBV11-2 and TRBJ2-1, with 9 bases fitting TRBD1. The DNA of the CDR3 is TGTGCCAGCAGCTTCACGGGACAGGGAAACAATGAGCAGTTCTTC. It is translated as CASSFTGQGNNEQFF.